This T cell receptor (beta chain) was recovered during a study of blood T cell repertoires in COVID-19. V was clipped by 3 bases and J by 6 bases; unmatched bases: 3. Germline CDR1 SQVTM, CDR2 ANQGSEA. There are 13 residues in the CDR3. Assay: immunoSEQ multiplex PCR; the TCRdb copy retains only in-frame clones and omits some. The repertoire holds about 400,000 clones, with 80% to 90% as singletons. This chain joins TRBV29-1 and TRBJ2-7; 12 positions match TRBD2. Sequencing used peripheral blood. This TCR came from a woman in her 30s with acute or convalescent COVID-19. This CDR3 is CSVEPSGGAEQYF. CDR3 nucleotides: TGCAGCGTTGAGCCTAGCGGGGGGGCCGAGCAGTACTTC.